This TCR beta chain was sequenced during a study of T cell responses to AZD1222 COVID-19 vaccine. Per the germline V gene, CDR1 is SGHNT and CDR2 is YYREEE (reference sequence). Between the trimmed V and J ends, which lost 3 bases and 9 bases, there was a span of 16 bases. The CDR3 consists of 14 residues. Only in-frame clones appear in the TCRdb table, and some are missing; sequencing was by immunoSEQ multiplex PCR. The sample consists of about 98,000 clones, 85% to 90% of them appearing once. The TCR comes from an adult in good health. The sample here was peripheral blood, taken on day 0 of MenACWY control vaccination. The rearrangement links TRBV5-4 to TRBJ2-1; D is possibly TRBD1 (5 bases). The CDR3 loop reads CASSSVAGRPEQFF. CDR3 DNA sequence: TGTGCCAGCAGCTCGGTCGCAGGGCGGCCTGAGCAGTTCTTC.